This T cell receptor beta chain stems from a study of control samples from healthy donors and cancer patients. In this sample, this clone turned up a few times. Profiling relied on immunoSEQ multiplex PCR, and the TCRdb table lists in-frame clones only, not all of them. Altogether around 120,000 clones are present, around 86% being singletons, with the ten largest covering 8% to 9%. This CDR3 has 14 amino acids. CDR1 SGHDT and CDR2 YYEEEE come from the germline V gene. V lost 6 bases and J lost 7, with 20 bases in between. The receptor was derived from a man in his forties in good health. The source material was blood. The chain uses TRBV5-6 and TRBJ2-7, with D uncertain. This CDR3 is CASTYTGGTVEQYF. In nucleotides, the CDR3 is TGTGCCAGCACCTACACGGGCGGCACGGTAGAGCAGTACTTC.